The sequence of this T cell receptor (beta chain) was determined in a study of control samples from healthy donors and cancer patients. The assay was immunoSEQ multiplex PCR, and TCRdb's table has in-frame clones only and misses some. The table lists 85,000 to 100,000 clones, 85% to 95% of them singletons. The CDR3 covers 17 residues. Germline V gives CDR1 KGHSH, CDR2 LQKENI. The J segment lost 8 bases and the V segment lost 2 bases, leaving 7 bases of the junction unmatched. The TCR was taken from a man in his late teens or twenties in good health. The specimen was blood. V gene TRBV18 combines with J gene TRBJ2-1; the match to TRBD2 covers 15 bases. The CDR3 DNA is TGTGCCAGCTCACCATCCCCGGGACTAGCGGGAGGCTATGAGCAGTTCTTC. This translates into CASSPSPGLAGGYEQFF. Combining the CDR3 with reference TRBV18 and TRBJ2-1 gives the whole variable domain NAGVMQNPRHLVRRRGQEARLRCSPMKGHSHVYWYRQLPEEGLKFMVYLQKENIIDESGMPKERFSAEFPKEGPSILRIQQVVRGDSAAYFCASSPSPGLAGGYEQFFGPGTRLTVL.